This T cell receptor (beta chain) was recovered during a study of shared clonotypes between healthy human individuals. Study in general: Samples came from a couple of female and a few male donors aged 18 to 49. CD4 naive and CD4 memory each took three plates per donor, while CD8 naive took two and CD8 memory one.

A note on this clone: What it recognizes is unknown.

Positive CCR7 selection of CD45RO-negative cells yielded the naive CD8 cells, and terminally differentiated effector memory CD45RA+ cells were excluded. The assay was immunoSEQ multiplex PCR, and TCRdb's table has in-frame clones only and misses some. The repertoire holds about 2.1 million clones, with roughly 91% as singletons. Study-level results: In four donors, about 5% of naive CD4 clonotypes appeared in common. Non-shared clonotypes had lower generation probabilities than clonotypes shared by all four sorted-subset donors.

This CDR3 spans 13 amino acids. Trimming pared 0 bases from V and 8 bases from J, leaving 10 bases between. Germline V lookup: CDR1 SGHAT, CDR2 FQNNGV. The chain couples TRBV11-2 to TRBJ1-1; no firm D call. This TCR came from a man aged 18-30 years in good health. Some clones in this sample may be carry-over from other donors' samples. Sequenced: naive CD8+ T cells from PBMCs. CDR3 protein: CASSLEPGLEAFF. DNA for the CDR3: TGTGCCAGCAGCTTAGAACCGGGCCTAGAAGCTTTCTTT.